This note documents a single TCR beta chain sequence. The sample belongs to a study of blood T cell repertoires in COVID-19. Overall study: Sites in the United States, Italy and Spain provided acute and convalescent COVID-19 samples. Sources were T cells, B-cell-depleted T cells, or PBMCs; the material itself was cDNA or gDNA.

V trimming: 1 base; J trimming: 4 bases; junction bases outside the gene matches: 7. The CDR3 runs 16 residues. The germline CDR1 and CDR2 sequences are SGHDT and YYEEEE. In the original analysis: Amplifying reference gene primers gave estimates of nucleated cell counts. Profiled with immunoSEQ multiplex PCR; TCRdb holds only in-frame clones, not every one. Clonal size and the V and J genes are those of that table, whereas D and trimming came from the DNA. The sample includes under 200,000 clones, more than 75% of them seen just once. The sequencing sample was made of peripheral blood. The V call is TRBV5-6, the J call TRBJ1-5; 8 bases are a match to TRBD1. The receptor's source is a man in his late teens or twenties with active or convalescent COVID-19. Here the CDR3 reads CASSLYGQGLNQPQHF. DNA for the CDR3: TGTGCCAGCAGCTTGTACGGACAGGGATTGAATCAGCCCCAGCATTTT.